Shown below are 28 T cell receptor beta chains from a single sample sequenced in a study of shared clonotypes between healthy human individuals. Here immunoSEQ multiplex PCR was the method, and the copy in TCRdb shows in-frame clones only, minus some. The sample lists more than 2,000,000 clones, just over 90% occurring once. Sequenced input: naive CD4+ T cells sorted from blood. Regarding subset: CD45RA+ positively selected. These receptors were obtained from a man between 18 and 29 years old in good health.

V usage is TRBV7-2 and J usage is TRBJ2-3; the D is unclear. CDR3 size: 11 residues. Germline V CDR1 and CDR2: SGHTA, FQGNSA. The V gene lost 5 bases and the J gene lost 7 bases, with 7 bases spanning the gap. CDR3 sequence: CASSITYTQYF. The CDR3, as DNA: TGTGCCAGCAGCATAACGTATACGCAGTATTTT.

The V gene is TRBV19, the J gene TRBJ2-7; the D gene is possibly TRBD1 (6 bases). Trimming pared 3 bases from V and 2 bases from J, leaving 14 bases between. Germline CDR1 is LNHDA and CDR2 is SQIVND (reference sequence). The CDR3 runs 15 residues. In DNA, the CDR3 is TGTGCCAGTAGTATTACGGCAGGGGCCACCTACGAGCAGTACTTC. Its translation: CASSITAGATYEQYF.

This chain joins TRBV7-2 and TRBJ2-1, with unresolved D. The CDR3 runs 14 residues. CDR1 and CDR2 (germline): SGHTA, FQGNSA. V lost 6 bases, J lost 5 bases, and 14 bases lay in between. CDR3 sequence (DNA): TGTGCCAGCAGGATCCAGGCTTCCCACAATGAGCAGTTCTTC. It is translated as CASRIQASHNEQFF.

V usage is TRBV9 and J usage is TRBJ1-4; weak D call: TRBD1 (6 bases). Germline assignment: CDR1 SGDLS and CDR2 YYNGEE. Trimming removed 2 bases at V and 7 bases at J, with 9 bases between. The CDR3 spans 13 residues. The CDR3 reads CASSVDSGEKLFF. In DNA, the CDR3 is TGTGCCAGCAGCGTGGACAGTGGTGAAAAACTGTTTTTT.

V and J are TRBV19 and TRBJ2-2; no firm D call. CDR1 and CDR2 from the germline V gene are LNHDA and SQIVND (reference sequence). Trimming stripped 4 bases from V and 1 base from J, with 7 bases between. The length of the CDR3 is 14 residues. In DNA, the CDR3 is TGTGCCAGTAGTAGTCACATGAACACCGGGGAGCTGTTTTTT. It codes for CASSSHMNTGELFF.

This clone appeared once. V gene TRBV5-6 combines with J gene TRBJ2-2, with unresolved D. V was clipped by 6 bases and J by 1 base, with 7 bases between them. This CDR3 spans 13 amino acids. Germline V gene data show CDR1 as SGHDT and CDR2 as YYEEEE. The CDR3 protein is CASILGNTGELFF. The CDR3 DNA sequence: TGTGCCAGCATCCTCGGGAACACCGGGGAGCTGTTTTTT.

Notes on this clone: This same CDR3 is encoded by further DNA sequences in the sample. J is TRBJ1-3 and V is TRBV30; 7 positions match TRBD1. There are 14 residues in the CDR3. Trimming took 5 bases from V and 0 from J; bases not matched to a gene: 4. Germline CDR1 GTSNPN, CDR2 SVGIG (reference sequence). In DNA, the CDR3 is TGTGCCTGGTCCCGGGACAGCTCTGGAAACACCATATATTTT. Encoded protein: CAWSRDSSGNTIYF. The whole variable domain, filled in from reference TRBV30 and TRBJ1-3, reads SQTIHQWPATLVQPVGSPLSLECTVEGTSNPNLYWYRQAAGRGLQLLFYSVGIGQISSEVPQNLSASRPQDRQFILSSKKLLLSDSGFYLCAWSRDSSGNTIYFGEGSWLTVV.

This chain links TRBV28 with TRBJ1-6; 7 bases agree with TRBD1. With 8 bases clipped from V and 9 bases from J, the junction kept 10 bases outside the gene matches. The CDR3 is made up of 14 amino acids. Germline V gives CDR1 MDHEN, CDR2 SYDVKM. As DNA, the CDR3 is TGTGCCAGCGATACTGGGACAGAACCTTCACCCCTCCACTTT. This sequence encodes CASDTGTEPSPLHF.

This chain joins TRBV11-2 and TRBJ2-1; TRBD2 agrees at 9 bases. Trimming at V came to 0 bases and at J to 0 bases, leaving 9 bases not matched to a gene. Germline lookup yields CDR1 SGHAT and CDR2 FQNNGV. The CDR3 length is 19 residues. CDR3 bases: TGTGCCAGCAGCTTAGATTTCAGGAGCGGGGGGCGCTCCTACAATGAGCAGTTCTTC. It encodes CASSLDFRSGGRSYNEQFF.

The chain recombines TRBV27 with TRBJ1-2; no reliable D call. The germline V gene has CDR1 MNHEY and CDR2 SMNVEV (reference sequence). The V and J ends lost 10 bases and 5 bases respectively, with 14 bases between them. This CDR3 is built from 12 residues. The CDR3 DNA follows: TGTGCCACCAGGACGACTAGTTATGGCTACACCTTC. It is translated as CATRTTSYGYTF.

The J gene is TRBJ1-1, the V gene TRBV14; TRBD1 aligns across 7 bases. The CDR3 is 12 amino acids. After removal of 2 bases from V and 11 bases from J, the junction contained 5 bases not matched to a gene. Germline V CDR1 and CDR2: SGHDN, FVKESK. The CDR3 region is CASSQTGVGAFF. The CDR3 bases are TGTGCCAGCAGCCAAACAGGGGTCGGGGCTTTCTTT.

This clone was seen a single time. The chain uses TRBV19 and TRBJ1-1, with D uncertain. This CDR3 region has 12 residues. Germline values: CDR1 LNHDA, CDR2 SQIVND (reference sequence). V was trimmed by 1 base and J by 7 bases, leaving 7 bases between them. In DNA form, the CDR3 reads TGTGCCAGTAGTATAGGGATGATTGAAGCTTTCTTT. This codes for CASSIGMIEAFF.

The gene calls are TRBV5-1 and TRBJ2-1; 7 nucleotides match TRBD2. The V gene end was trimmed by 3 bases and the J gene end by 2 bases; junction bases not matched to a gene: 2. CDR3 length equals 14 residues. CDR1 and CDR2 (germline): SGHRS, YFSETQ. CDR3 amino acids: CASSSREAYNEQFF. CDR3 coding DNA: TGCGCCAGCAGCTCCCGGGAGGCCTACAATGAGCAGTTCTTC.

The V call is TRBV15, the J call TRBJ1-2; D ambiguous. Trimming left V 0 bases short and J 8 bases short, with 10 bases between. Germline V gives CDR1 LNHNV, CDR2 YYDKDF (reference sequence). CDR3 length: 13 residues. In DNA form, the CDR3 reads TGTGCCACCAGCAGAGAAGCGGATGGAGGCTACACCTTC. It translates to CATSREADGGYTF.

The rearrangement links TRBV7-9 to TRBJ2-5; TRBD2 matches 8 bases. The CDR3 loop spans 13 amino acids. V trimming: 11 bases; J trimming: 5 bases; junction bases outside the gene matches: 10. CDR1 SEHNR and CDR2 FQNEAQ come from the germline V gene (reference sequence). The CDR3 reads CAGGGGSGETQYF. The CDR3 DNA follows: TGTGCCGGTGGCGGGGGGTCTGGGGAGACCCAGTACTTC.

CDR3 coding DNA: TGTGCCACCAGCAGACGGGGTTCGGGCCAAGAGACCCAGTACTTC. Its translation is CATSRRGSGQETQYF. The chain links TRBV15 to TRBJ2-5, with D perhaps matching TRBD2 (5 bases). The V and J ends lost 2 bases and 1 base respectively, with 11 bases between them. CDR1 and CDR2 (germline): LNHNV, YYDKDF (reference sequence). The CDR3 totals 15 residues.

The chain uses TRBV7-2 and TRBJ2-3; a possible D gene is TRBD2 (6 bases). Germline V gene sequence: CDR1 SGHTA, CDR2 FQGNSA. Trimming left V 3 bases short and J 4 bases short, with 8 bases between. This CDR3 is built from 13 residues. The CDR3 spells CASSFRRADTQYF. In DNA, the CDR3 is TGTGCCAGCAGCTTTAGGAGGGCAGATACGCAGTATTTT.

This chain joins TRBV30 and TRBJ2-7; 12 nucleotides align to TRBD2. This CDR3 region has 14 residues. The V gene end was trimmed by 5 bases and the J gene end by 2 bases; junction bases not matched to a gene: 4. The germline V gene encodes CDR1 GTSNPN and CDR2 SVGIG (reference sequence). The CDR3 DNA reads as TGTGCCTGGGCAACTAGCGGGGGGCCCTACGAGCAGTACTTC. This translates into CAWATSGGPYEQYF.

The gene calls are TRBV5-1 and TRBJ2-2, with 8 bases lining up with TRBD1. V lost 2 bases and J lost 6; bases outside the gene matches: 12. The CDR3 length is 17 residues. Germline CDR1 reads SGHRS; CDR2 reads YFSETQ. The CDR3 region is CASSFDRGNMYPGELFF. For the CDR3, the DNA is TGCGCCAGCAGCTTTGACAGGGGAAATATGTATCCCGGGGAGCTGTTTTTT.

This clone was observed once. In DNA form, the CDR3 reads TGTGCCAGCAGCTTGGGGTTTAGCACCGGGGAGCTGTTTTTT. Translating it yields CASSLGFSTGELFF. This rearrangement joins TRBV5-8 to TRBJ2-2; the D is unclear. The CDR3 is 14 amino acids. The germline V gene encodes CDR1 SGHTS and CDR2 YDEGEE. Trimming pared 0 bases from V and 4 bases from J, leaving 7 bases between.

The chain recombines TRBV4-3 with TRBJ2-1, with 7 bases identical to TRBD2. Trimming cost V 4 bases and J 7 bases; bases outside gene matches: 7. CDR3 length equals 14 residues. CDR1 is LGHNA, CDR2 YSLEER, per germline. DNA of the CDR3: TGCGCCAGCAGCCCAGGCGGGAGAGGAAATGAGCAGTTCTTC. This translates into CASSPGGRGNEQFF.

Concerning this clone: This may arise from a read error, as a much more abundant clone is one base away. The same CDR3 arises from other DNA sequences in this sample as well. The chain has TRBV30 and TRBJ1-1; possibly TRBD1 for D (5 bases). V lost 2 bases and J lost 1, with 8 bases in between. The CDR3 totals 13 residues. The germline V gene has CDR1 GTSNPN and CDR2 SVGIG (reference sequence). The CDR3 bases are TGTGCCTGGAGTCTACAGGAGAACACTGAAGCTTTCTTT. Translating gives CAWSLQENTEAFF.

There are a few counts of this clone. This sample includes further DNA sequences coding for the same CDR3. The chain carries TRBV4-3 and TRBJ1-5; D not resolved. This CDR3 has 13 residues. V gave up 0 bases and J gave up 6 bases, with 6 bases separating them. The germline gives CDR1 LGHNA, CDR2 YSLEER. CDR3 residues: CASSQEWGQPQHF. The CDR3 DNA sequence: TGCGCCAGCAGCCAAGAATGGGGTCAGCCCCAGCATTTT.

The chain recombines TRBV7-2 with TRBJ1-5; no reliable D call. Germline V CDR1 and CDR2: SGHTA, FQGNSA. The length of the CDR3 is 15 residues. Trimming removed 1 base from V and 0 bases from J, with 7 bases in between. CDR3 residues: CASSLEWVSNQPQHF. CDR3 in DNA: TGTGCCAGCAGCTTAGAATGGGTTAGCAATCAGCCCCAGCATTTT.

The CDR3, as DNA: TGTGCCAGTAGTCCCAGACGGTCTCCCTACGAGCAGTACTTC. Protein product: CASSPRRSPYEQYF. The chain uses TRBV19 and TRBJ2-7; D gene unclear. This CDR3 has 14 residues. CDR1 and CDR2 from the germline V gene are LNHDA and SQIVND (reference sequence). Trimming pared 5 bases from V and 2 bases from J, leaving 13 bases between.

This clone was seen only once. J is TRBJ2-3 and V is TRBV4-3; D ambiguous. The V end lost 1 base, the J end lost 3 bases, and 17 bases lay between the germline ends. The germline CDR1 and CDR2 sequences are LGHNA and YSLEER. The CDR3 runs 17 residues. CDR3 DNA sequence: TGCGCCAGCAGCCAAGCCTCCCCGGGCCCCACTACAGATACGCAGTATTTT. It is translated as CASSQASPGPTTDTQYF.

The rearrangement links TRBV19 to TRBJ1-1; D remains unclear. The CDR3 is 13 residues long. Germline CDR1 LNHDA, CDR2 SQIVND (reference sequence). Trimming cost V 9 bases and J 5 bases, with 16 bases left between them. The CDR3, as DNA: TGTGCCAGCGCGAACGGACTTGAGACTGAAGCTTTCTTT. It specifies CASANGLETEAFF.

V usage is TRBV6-4 and J usage is TRBJ2-1; no clear D gene. Trimming removed 1 base at V and 0 bases at J, with 10 bases between. This CDR3 region has 16 residues. CDR1 and CDR2 (germline): MRHNA, SNTAGT. Written as DNA, the CDR3 is TGTGCCAGCAGTGACTTCCCGGGCGACTCCTACAATGAGCAGTTCTTC. It encodes CASSDFPGDSYNEQFF.